This T cell receptor beta chain was observed in a study of OX40 agonist ivuxolimab in advanced cancers. Turning to the study itself: Patients received ivuxolimab, an intravenous treatment, every 2 weeks at 0.01 to 10 mg/kg. Patients enrolled in dose escalation were diagnosed with hepatocellular carcinoma, melanoma, renal cell or head and neck cancer. Overall study findings and caveats: Nonresponders, in some cases, also had low normalized T-cell clonal expansion.

Note on this clone: Its antigen is not identified.

Looked up from germline, CDR1 is SGHNT and CDR2 is YYREEE (reference sequence). There are 16 residues in the CDR3. The J segment lost 7 bases and the V segment lost 1 base, leaving 9 bases of the junction unmatched. Enrollment shut out patients with autoimmune disease history or systemic immunosuppression. TCRdb's copy holds only in-frame clones and misses some; the assay was immunoSEQ multiplex PCR. The table shows more than 70,000 clones, with more than 70% occurring only once. The origin of this receptor is an adult with an advanced solid tumor such as melanoma, head and neck, liver or kidney cancer. V and J are TRBV5-4 and TRBJ2-1, with 9 bases that match TRBD1. The material sequenced was CD4+ or CD8+ T cells sorted from blood, taken in a trial of the OX40 agonist ivuxolimab. This CDR3 reads CASSLTGTGRGNEQFF. CDR3 sequence (DNA): TGTGCCAGCAGCTTGACGGGGACAGGGAGAGGGAATGAGCAGTTCTTC. Together with reference TRBV5-4 and TRBJ2-1, the CDR3 gives the full variable domain: ETGVTQSPTHLIKTRGQQVTLRCSSQSGHNTVSWYQQALGQGPQFIFQYYREEENGRGNFPPRFSGLQFPNYSSELNVNALELDDSALYLCASSLTGTGRGNEQFFGPGTRLTVL.